The next 18 T cell receptor beta chains were all read from a single sample in a study of cytomegalovirus exposure and HLA in healthy donors. 60 Vbeta and 13 Jbeta primers were used in PCR. TCRdb's table, derived via immunoSEQ multiplex PCR, lists solely in-frame clones and lacks some. The top ten hold about 2.6% of the sample, which has more than 150,000 clones, roughly 80% seen once. Material for sequencing was PBMCs. These receptors were taken from a woman aged 50 to 60 in good health and CMV-seropositive.

The chain recombines TRBV6-5 with TRBJ1-1; weak D call: TRBD1 (6 bases). Trimming stripped 5 bases from V and 0 bases from J, with 10 bases between. The germline gives CDR1 MNHEY, CDR2 SVGAGI. The CDR3 length is 14 residues. The DNA of the CDR3 is TGTGCCAGCAGTCAGGACAGTATGAACACTGAAGCTTTCTTT. Its protein product is CASSQDSMNTEAFF.

The chain combines TRBV19 with TRBJ1-5, with 7 bases aligning to TRBD1. Germline CDR1 reads LNHDA; CDR2 reads SQIVND (reference sequence). After removal of 8 bases from V and 4 bases from J, the junction contained 11 bases not matched to a gene. This CDR3 spans 15 amino acids. Here the CDR3 DNA reads TGTGCCAGTGAAGCCGGGACAGCCAGTAATCAGCCCCAGCATTTT. Its protein is CASEAGTASNQPQHF. Based on the CDR3 plus reference TRBV19 and TRBJ1-5, the full variable domain is DGGITQSPKYLFRKEGQNVTLSCEQNLNHDAMYWYRQDPGQGLRLIYYSQIVNDFQKGDIAEGYSVSREKKESFPLTVTSAQKNPTAFYLCASEAGTASNQPQHFGDGTRLSIL.

The CDR3 loop is CASSPNRGPYTIYF. CDR3 DNA: TGCGCCAGCAGCCCCAACAGGGGCCCTTACACCATATATTTT. This chain connects TRBV4-1 to TRBJ1-3; 7 bases align to TRBD1. The V and J ends lost 4 bases and 8 bases, in that order; junction bases with no gene match: 8. The CDR3 is 14 amino acids. Germline assignment: CDR1 MGHRA and CDR2 YSYEKL.

The chain couples TRBV5-4 to TRBJ2-5; 11 bases are shared with TRBD2. The CDR3 is 16 residues long. The germline CDR1 and CDR2 sequences are SGHNT and YYREEE (reference sequence). V dropped 0 bases and J dropped 2; count of bases not matched to a gene: 3. CDR3 loop: CASSLGLAGLQETQYF. In DNA, the CDR3 is TGTGCCAGCAGCTTGGGACTAGCGGGGTTACAAGAGACCCAGTACTTC.

This chain connects TRBV5-1 to TRBJ1-6; 8 bases fit TRBD1. V dropped 2 bases and J dropped 5; count of bases not matched to a gene: 6. CDR1 and CDR2 from the germline V gene are SGHRS and YFSETQ. There are 16 residues in the CDR3. The CDR3 DNA follows: TGCGCCAGCAGCTTAAGGACAGGGAATAATAATTCACCCCTCCACTTT. Translating it yields CASSLRTGNNNSPLHF.

The rearrangement joins TRBV28 to TRBJ2-7; TRBD1 agrees at 10 bases. Germline V CDR1 and CDR2: MDHEN, SYDVKM. V was pared by 8 bases and J by 3 bases, with 10 bases of the junction left unmatched. This CDR3 has 15 amino acids. CDR3 loop: CASSFPGQGSYEQYF. CDR3 DNA sequence: TGTGCCAGCTCCTTTCCGGGACAGGGGAGCTACGAGCAGTACTTC.

This rearrangement joins TRBV19 to TRBJ2-5; D possibly corresponds to TRBD2 (7 bases). Deletions cut 11 bases from V and 4 bases from J, with 20 bases between. Germline V gives CDR1 LNHDA, CDR2 SQIVND (reference sequence). The CDR3 totals 14 residues. CDR3 in amino acids: CASRGGRVGETQYF. The CDR3 nucleotides read TGTGCCTCTAGGGGGGGGCGCGTGGGAGAGACCCAGTACTTC.

V usage is TRBV5-1 and J usage is TRBJ2-7; D is undetermined. V gave up 0 bases and J gave up 2 bases, with 12 bases separating them. Per germline, CDR1 SGHRS and CDR2 YFSETQ. CDR3 length equals 15 residues. CDR3 sequence: CASSLVGSATYEQYF. The CDR3 nucleotides read TGCGCCAGCAGCTTGGTTGGCAGCGCTACCTACGAGCAGTACTTC.

The rearrangement links TRBV4-1 to TRBJ1-4, with no clear D. Trimming removed 1 base at V and 0 bases at J, with 3 bases between. The CDR3 loop spans 14 amino acids. Germline V gene sequence: CDR1 MGHRA, CDR2 YSYEKL. Here the CDR3 DNA reads TGCGCCAGCAGCCAAGGGCCAACTAATGAAAAACTGTTTTTT. This codes for CASSQGPTNEKLFF.

The CDR3 here is CASSLSQRGYEQYF. The DNA of the CDR3 is TGTGCCAGCAGCTTAAGCCAGCGGGGCTACGAGCAGTACTTC. This sequence joins TRBV7-9 and TRBJ2-7; 7 bases line up with TRBD2. V dropped 2 bases and J dropped 3; count of bases not matched to a gene: 4. Germline lookup yields CDR1 SEHNR and CDR2 FQNEAQ (reference sequence). There are 14 residues in the CDR3.

This chain connects TRBV18 to TRBJ2-3; tentative D call: TRBD1 (6 bases). V gave up 6 bases and J gave up 4 bases, with 20 bases separating them. Germline V gives CDR1 KGHSH, CDR2 LQKENI. CDR3 size: 16 residues. CDR3 region: CASSPNVGASSDTQYF. The CDR3 nucleotides are TGTGCCAGCTCGCCTAACGTGGGGGCGAGTTCAGATACGCAGTATTTT.

The chain is built from TRBV18 and TRBJ2-1; 7 nucleotides align to TRBD1. This CDR3 comprises 13 residues. Per germline, CDR1 KGHSH and CDR2 LQKENI. V dropped 3 bases and J dropped 5; count of bases not matched to a gene: 1. The CDR3 spells CASSPGQDNEQFF. The DNA for the CDR3 is TGTGCCAGCTCACCCGGACAGGACAATGAGCAGTTCTTC.

The chain employs TRBV5-6 and TRBJ1-2; TRBD1 matches 12 bases. Per the germline V gene, CDR1 is SGHDT and CDR2 is YYEEEE. Trimming removed 3 bases from V and 5 bases from J; junction bases left unmatched: 5. The CDR3 runs to 15 residues. The CDR3 spells CASSSGTGGGYGYTF. As DNA, the CDR3 is TGTGCCAGCAGCTCGGGGACAGGGGGCGGTTATGGCTACACCTTC.

The chain links TRBV5-1 to TRBJ2-1, with 9 positions matching TRBD2. CDR1 is SGHRS, CDR2 YFSETQ, per germline. J gave up 0 bases and V 7 bases, and 8 bases lay outside the gene matches. This CDR3 region has 16 residues. CDR3 nucleotides: TGCGCCAGCTCGCCCAGCGGGGGGAGCTCCTACAATGAGCAGTTCTTC. This codes for CASSPSGGSSYNEQFF.

The sample holds one count of this clone. This rearrangement joins TRBV9 to TRBJ2-1; TRBD2 aligns across 12 bases. This CDR3 has 15 amino acids. Trimming removed 4 bases from V and 2 bases from J; junction bases left unmatched: 1. CDR1 and CDR2 from the germline V gene are SGDLS and YYNGEE. The DNA of the CDR3 is TGTGCCAGCAGCTCTAGCGGGGGGGCCTACAATGAGCAGTTCTTC. Encoded protein: CASSSSGGAYNEQFF.

This chain uses TRBV7-9 with TRBJ2-2, with a possible D match to TRBD1 (5 bases). The CDR3 loop spans 15 amino acids. With 3 bases removed from V and 3 bases from J, the gap between germline ends came to 11 bases. Germline V gene data show CDR1 as SEHNR and CDR2 as FQNEAQ (reference sequence). The CDR3 DNA sequence: TGTGCCAGCAGCTTGCAGGGCTCGGACACCGGGGAGCTGTTTTTT. Translating gives CASSLQGSDTGELFF.

V is TRBV5-1 and J is TRBJ2-3; TRBD2 is a possible D gene (6 bases). V dropped 6 bases and J dropped 5 bases, with 13 bases sitting between them. CDR3 size: 13 residues. Germline V gene data show CDR1 as SGHRS and CDR2 as YFSETQ. The chain's CDR3 is CASTEGLEDTQYF. The CDR3 region has the DNA TGCGCCAGCACGGAGGGGCTGGAAGATACGCAGTATTTT.

This clone has just a few counts. The chain employs TRBV6-6 and TRBJ1-4; a possible D gene is TRBD1 (6 bases). Trimming shortened V by 6 bases and J by 8 bases, and 16 bases separated the two germline ends. The CDR3 is 14 residues long. Germline values: CDR1 MNHNY, CDR2 SVGAGI (reference sequence). CDR3 residues: CASSPRGTGEKLFF. For the CDR3, the DNA is TGTGCCAGCAGCCCCAGGGGTACTGGGGAAAAACTGTTTTTT.